This T cell receptor beta chain stems from a study of shared clonotypes between healthy human individuals. The wider study: Donor ages ranged 18 to 49 years: a couple of women, a few men.

The authors distributed each subset's genomic DNA evenly over several immunoSEQ plates. In the authors' workflow: Sequence data from immunoSEQ were junction-only and lacked quality scores; consequently, filtering differed. Libraries were prepared by immunoSEQ multiplex PCR; TCRdb keeps only in-frame clonotypes and omits some of them. That table furnishes V, J and clone size, whereas the DNA furnished D and trimming. The sample has around 2.1 million clones, approximately 96% seen once. To note about this clone: As yet, its antigen is unknown.

Overall study findings and caveats: The naive CD4 repertoires of several donors were compared, and approximately 4.5% of clonotypes were shared.

CDR1 and CDR2 (germline): MNHNY, SVGAGI (reference sequence). V lost 6 bases and J lost 6; bases outside the gene matches: 9. The CDR3 runs 15 residues. The specimen was naive CD4+ T cells sorted from blood. Specified subset: CD45RA+ positively selected. The TCR comes from a man younger than 35 in good health. The chain employs TRBV6-6 and TRBJ2-1, with TRBD2 matching 9 bases. The CDR3 DNA sequence: TGTGCCAGCAGAGGGGCGGGGGGGCCCGGCAATGAGCAGTTCTTC. This encodes CASRGAGGPGNEQFF.